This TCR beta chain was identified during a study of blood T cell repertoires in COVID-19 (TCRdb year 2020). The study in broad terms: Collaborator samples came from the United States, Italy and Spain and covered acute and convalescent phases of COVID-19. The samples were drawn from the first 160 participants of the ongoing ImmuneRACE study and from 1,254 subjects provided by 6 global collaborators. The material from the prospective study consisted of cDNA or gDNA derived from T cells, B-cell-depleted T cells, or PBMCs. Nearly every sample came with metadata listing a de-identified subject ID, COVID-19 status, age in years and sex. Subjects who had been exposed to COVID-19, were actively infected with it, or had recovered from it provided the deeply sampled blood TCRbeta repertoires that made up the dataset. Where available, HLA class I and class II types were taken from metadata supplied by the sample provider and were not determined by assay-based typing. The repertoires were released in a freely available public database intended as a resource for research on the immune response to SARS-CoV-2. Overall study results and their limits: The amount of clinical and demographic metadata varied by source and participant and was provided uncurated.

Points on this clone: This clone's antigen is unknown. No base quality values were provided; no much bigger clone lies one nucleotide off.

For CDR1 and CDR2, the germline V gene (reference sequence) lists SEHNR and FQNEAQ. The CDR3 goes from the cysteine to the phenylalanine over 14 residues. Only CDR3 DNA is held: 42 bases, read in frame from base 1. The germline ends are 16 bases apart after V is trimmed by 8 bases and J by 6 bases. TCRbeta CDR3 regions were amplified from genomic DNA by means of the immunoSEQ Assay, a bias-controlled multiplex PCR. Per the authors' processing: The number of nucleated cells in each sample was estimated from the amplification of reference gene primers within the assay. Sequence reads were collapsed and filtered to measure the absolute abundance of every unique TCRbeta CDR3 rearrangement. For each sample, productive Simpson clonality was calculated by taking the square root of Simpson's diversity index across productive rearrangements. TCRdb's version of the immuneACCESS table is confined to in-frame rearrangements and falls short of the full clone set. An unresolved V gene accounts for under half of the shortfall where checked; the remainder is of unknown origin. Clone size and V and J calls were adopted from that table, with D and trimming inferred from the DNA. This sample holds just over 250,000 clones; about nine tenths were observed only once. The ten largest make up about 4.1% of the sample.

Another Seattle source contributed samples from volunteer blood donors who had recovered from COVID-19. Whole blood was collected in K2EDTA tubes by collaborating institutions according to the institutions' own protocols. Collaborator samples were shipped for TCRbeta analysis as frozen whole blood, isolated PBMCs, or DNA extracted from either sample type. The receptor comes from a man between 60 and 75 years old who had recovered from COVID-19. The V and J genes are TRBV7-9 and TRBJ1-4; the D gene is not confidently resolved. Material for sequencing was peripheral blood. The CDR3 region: CASGMRGFDEKLFF. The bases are TGTGCCAGCGGGATGCGGGGATTTGATGAAAAACTGTTTTTT.